The sequence of this T cell receptor beta chain was determined in a study of post-analysis software for immune sequencing data. Study outcomes and limitations: Patients used roughly five TRBV segments, including TRBV5-6, TRBV5-1 and TRBV20-1, more often than controls. Samples made in the same batch grouped tightly together by F measure.

TCR beta cDNA libraries had unique molecular identifiers. TCRdb re-called the PCR reads through MiXCR, storing one row per CDR3 protein. The repertoire holds 820,000 or so distinct CDR3 sequences, with around 53% as singletons. This clonotype was counted only a few times. What it binds is unknown. V was pared by 6 bases and J by 8 bases, with 8 bases between. This CDR3 is 11 amino acids long. CDR1 and CDR2 (germline): KGHSH, LQKENI. This chain uses TRBV18 with TRBJ2-4; D unclear. The sample taken for sequencing was blood. The TCR comes from a girl under 18 with multiple sclerosis. The chain's CDR3 is CASSDRYIQYF. CDR3 coding DNA: TGTGCCAGCTCCGATAGATACATTCAGTACTTC.